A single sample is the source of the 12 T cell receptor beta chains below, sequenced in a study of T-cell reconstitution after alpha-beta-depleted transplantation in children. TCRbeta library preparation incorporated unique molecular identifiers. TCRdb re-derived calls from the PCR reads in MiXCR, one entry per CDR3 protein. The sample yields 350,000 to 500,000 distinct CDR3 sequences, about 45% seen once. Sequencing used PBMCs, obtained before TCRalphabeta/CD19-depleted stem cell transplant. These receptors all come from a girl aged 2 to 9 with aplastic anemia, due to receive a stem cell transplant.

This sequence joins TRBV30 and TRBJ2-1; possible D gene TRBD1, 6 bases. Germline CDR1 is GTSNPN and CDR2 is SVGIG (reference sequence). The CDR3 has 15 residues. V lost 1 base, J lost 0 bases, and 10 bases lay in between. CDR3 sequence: CAWSEDSSSYNEQFF. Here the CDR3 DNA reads TGTGCCTGGAGTGAGGACAGCAGCTCCTACAATGAGCAGTTCTTC.

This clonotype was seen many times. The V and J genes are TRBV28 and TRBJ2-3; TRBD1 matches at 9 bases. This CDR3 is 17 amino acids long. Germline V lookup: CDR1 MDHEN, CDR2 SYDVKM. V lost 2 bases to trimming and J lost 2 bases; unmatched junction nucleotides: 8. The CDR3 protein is CASSLPGRDRVTDTQYF. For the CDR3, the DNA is TGTGCCAGCAGTTTACCGGGGCGGGACAGGGTCACAGATACGCAGTATTTT.

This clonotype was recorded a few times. The CDR3 spells CASSVRDGRSLNIQYF. As DNA, the CDR3 is TGTGCCAGCAGTGTCCGGGACGGCCGGTCCTTAAACATTCAGTACTTC. The chain is built from TRBV6-1 and TRBJ2-4, with D possibly being TRBD1 or TRBD2 (5 bases each). This CDR3 is 16 amino acids long. CDR1 MNHNS and CDR2 SASEGT come from the germline V gene. Between the trimmed V and J ends, which lost 4 bases and 6 bases, there was a span of 19 bases.

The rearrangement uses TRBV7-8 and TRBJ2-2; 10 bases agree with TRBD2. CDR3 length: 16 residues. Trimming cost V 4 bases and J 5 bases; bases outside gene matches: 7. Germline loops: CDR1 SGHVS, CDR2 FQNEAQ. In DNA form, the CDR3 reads TGTGCCAGCAGCTCTCGAACTAGCGGGACAACCGGGGAGCTGTTTTTT. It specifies CASSSRTSGTTGELFF.

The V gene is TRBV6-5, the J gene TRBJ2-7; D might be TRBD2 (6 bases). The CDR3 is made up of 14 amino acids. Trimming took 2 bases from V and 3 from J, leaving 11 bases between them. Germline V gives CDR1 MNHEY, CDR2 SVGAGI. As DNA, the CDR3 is TGTGCCAGCAGTTACGCCCCCGGGAGCTACGAGCAGTACTTC. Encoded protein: CASSYAPGSYEQYF.

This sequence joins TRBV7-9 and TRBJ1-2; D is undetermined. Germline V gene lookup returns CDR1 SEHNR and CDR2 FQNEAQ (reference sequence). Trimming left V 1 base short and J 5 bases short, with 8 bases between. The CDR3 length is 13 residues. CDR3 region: CASSLGAEYGYTF. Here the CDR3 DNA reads TGTGCCAGCAGCTTAGGAGCCGAGTATGGCTACACCTTC.

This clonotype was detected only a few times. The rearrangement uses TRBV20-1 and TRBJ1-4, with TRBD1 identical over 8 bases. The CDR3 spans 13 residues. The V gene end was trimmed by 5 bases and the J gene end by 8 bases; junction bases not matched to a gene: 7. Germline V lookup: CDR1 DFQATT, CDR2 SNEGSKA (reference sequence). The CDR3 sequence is CSASQGAKEKLFF. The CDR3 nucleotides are TGCAGTGCTTCCCAGGGGGCGAAGGAAAAACTGTTTTTT.

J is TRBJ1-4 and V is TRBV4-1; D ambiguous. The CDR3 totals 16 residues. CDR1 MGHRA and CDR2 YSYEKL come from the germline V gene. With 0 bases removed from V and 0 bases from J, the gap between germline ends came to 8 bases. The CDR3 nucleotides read TGCGCCAGCAGCCAAGATTTGGCGGCAACTAATGAAAAACTGTTTTTT. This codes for CASSQDLAATNEKLFF.

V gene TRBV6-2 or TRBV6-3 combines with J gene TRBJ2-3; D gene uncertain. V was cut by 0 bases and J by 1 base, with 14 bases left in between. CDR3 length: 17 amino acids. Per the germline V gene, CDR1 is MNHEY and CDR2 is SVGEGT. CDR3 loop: CASSYSRAPDRTDTQYF. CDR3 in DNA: TGTGCCAGCAGTTACTCGAGAGCCCCGGATCGCACAGATACGCAGTATTTT.

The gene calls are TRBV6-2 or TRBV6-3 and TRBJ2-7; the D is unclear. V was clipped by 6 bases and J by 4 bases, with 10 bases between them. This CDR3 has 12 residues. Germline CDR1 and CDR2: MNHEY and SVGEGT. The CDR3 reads CASSQDEYEQYF. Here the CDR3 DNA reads TGTGCCAGCAGCCAGGATGAGTACGAGCAGTACTTC.

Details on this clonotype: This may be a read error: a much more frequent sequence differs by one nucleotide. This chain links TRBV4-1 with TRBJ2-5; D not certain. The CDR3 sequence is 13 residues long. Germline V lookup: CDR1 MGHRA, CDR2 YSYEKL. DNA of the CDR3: TGCGCCAGCAGCCAAGGATTTCAAGAGAGCCAGTACTTC. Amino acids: CASSQGFQESQYF.

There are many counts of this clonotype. The CDR3, as DNA: TGTGCCAGCAGTTCGGGTCTAGCGGGAGGGTTAGCCAAAAACATTCAGTACTTC. It yields the protein CASSSGLAGGLAKNIQYF. The chain links TRBV6-2 or TRBV6-3 to TRBJ2-4, with 12 bases fitting TRBD2. Germline V lookup: CDR1 MNHEY, CDR2 SVGEGT. V lost 4 bases and J lost 0; bases outside the gene matches: 7. The CDR3 is 18 residues long.